This TCR beta chain originates from a study of blood T cell repertoires in COVID-19. The data were produced by immunoSEQ multiplex PCR, yet TCRdb's version contains in-frame clones alone and is incomplete. Of 55,000 to 65,000 clones listed, over 75% are singletons. The CDR3 covers 16 residues. Germline-derived CDR1 and CDR2 are SGHTA and FQGNSA. J gave up 14 bases and V 4 bases, and 18 bases lay outside the gene matches. The material sequenced was peripheral blood. V and J are TRBV7-2 and TRBJ1-2; 11 nucleotides match TRBD1. The source is a man older than 75 in a cohort sampled during active COVID-19. The CDR3 loop is CASSSTRDRGEKGGTF. As DNA, the CDR3 is TGTGCCAGCAGCTCAACCCGGGACAGGGGGGAGAAGGGAGGGACCTTC. Based on the CDR3 plus reference TRBV7-2 and TRBJ1-2, the full variable domain is GAGVSQSPSNKVTEKGKDVELRCDPISGHTALYWYRQSLGQGLEFLIYFQGNSAPDKSGLPSDRFSAERTGGSVSTLTIQRTQQEDSAVYLCASSSTRDRGEKGGTFGSGTRLTVV.